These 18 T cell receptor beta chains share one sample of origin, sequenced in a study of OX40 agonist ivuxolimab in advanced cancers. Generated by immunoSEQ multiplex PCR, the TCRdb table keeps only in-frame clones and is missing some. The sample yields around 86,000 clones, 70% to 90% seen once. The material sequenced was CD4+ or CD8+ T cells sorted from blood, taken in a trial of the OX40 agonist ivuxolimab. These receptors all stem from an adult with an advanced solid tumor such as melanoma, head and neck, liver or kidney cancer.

The CDR3 spells CASSWDSSTGELFF. As DNA, the CDR3 is TGTGCCAGCAGCTGGGACAGCTCCACCGGGGAGCTGTTTTTT. The gene calls are TRBV7-9 and TRBJ2-2; 7 bases align to TRBD1. The CDR3 covers 14 residues. Unmatched junction bases numbered 3, after V lost 4 bases and J lost 4 bases. The germline gives CDR1 SEHNR, CDR2 FQNEAQ (reference sequence). Looking up the rest from reference TRBV7-9 and TRBJ2-2 gives the full variable domain: DTGVSQNPRHKITKRGQNVTFRCDPISEHNRLYWYRQTLGQGPEFLTYFQNEAQLEKSRLLSDRFSAERPKGSFSTLEIQRTEQGDSAMYLCASSWDSSTGELFFGEGSRLTVL.

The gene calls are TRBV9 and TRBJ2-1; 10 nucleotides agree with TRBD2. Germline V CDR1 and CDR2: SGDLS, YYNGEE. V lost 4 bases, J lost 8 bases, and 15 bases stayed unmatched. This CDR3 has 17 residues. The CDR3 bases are TGTGCCAGCAGCTCTAGAGGGTCTAGCGGGAGTTTCGATGAGCAGTTCTTC. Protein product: CASSSRGSSGSFDEQFF.

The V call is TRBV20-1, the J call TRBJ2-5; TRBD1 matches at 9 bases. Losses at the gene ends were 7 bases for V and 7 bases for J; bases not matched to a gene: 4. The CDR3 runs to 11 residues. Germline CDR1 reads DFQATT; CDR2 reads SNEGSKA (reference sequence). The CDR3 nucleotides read TGCAGTGGGGACAGGGATGGGACCCAGTACTTC. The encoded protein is CSGDRDGTQYF.

For the CDR3, the DNA is TGTGCCAGCAGTAGGATAAGAGGTGGAGAGCAGTTCTTC. This gives the protein CASSRIRGGEQFF. This chain uses TRBV5-8 with TRBJ2-1; no reliable D call. Trimming stripped 5 bases from V and 10 bases from J, with 16 bases between. Germline-derived CDR1 and CDR2 are SGHTS and YDEGEE. The CDR3 sequence is 13 residues long.

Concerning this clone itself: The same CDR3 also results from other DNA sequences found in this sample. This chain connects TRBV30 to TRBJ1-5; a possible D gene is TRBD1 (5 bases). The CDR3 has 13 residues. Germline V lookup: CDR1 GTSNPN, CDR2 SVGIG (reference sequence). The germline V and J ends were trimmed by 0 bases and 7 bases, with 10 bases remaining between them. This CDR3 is CAWSVQGNQPQHF. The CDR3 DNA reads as TGTGCCTGGAGTGTTCAGGGTAACCAGCCCCAGCATTTT. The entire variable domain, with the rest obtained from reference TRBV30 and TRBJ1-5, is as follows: SQTIHQWPATLVQPVGSPLSLECTVEGTSNPNLYWYRQAAGRGLQLLFYSVGIGQISSEVPQNLSASRPQDRQFILSSKKLLLSDSGFYLCAWSVQGNQPQHFGDGTRLSIL.

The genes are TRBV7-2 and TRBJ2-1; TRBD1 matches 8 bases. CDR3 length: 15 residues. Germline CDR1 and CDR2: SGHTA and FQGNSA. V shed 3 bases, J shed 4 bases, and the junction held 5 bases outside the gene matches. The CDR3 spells CASSFRTGTYNEQFF. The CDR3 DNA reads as TGTGCCAGCAGCTTCCGGACAGGGACATACAATGAGCAGTTCTTC.

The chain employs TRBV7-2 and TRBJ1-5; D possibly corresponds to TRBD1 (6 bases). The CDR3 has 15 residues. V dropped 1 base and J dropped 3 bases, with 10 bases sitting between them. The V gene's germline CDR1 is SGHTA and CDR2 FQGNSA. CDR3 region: CASSLVGGLNQPQHF. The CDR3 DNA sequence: TGTGCCAGCAGCTTAGTTGGGGGGCTCAATCAGCCCCAGCATTTT.

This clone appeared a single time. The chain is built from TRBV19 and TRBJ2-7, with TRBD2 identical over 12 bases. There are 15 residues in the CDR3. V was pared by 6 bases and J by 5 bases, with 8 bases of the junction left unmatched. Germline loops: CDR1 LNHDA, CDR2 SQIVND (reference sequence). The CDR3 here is CASRSETSGSNEQYF. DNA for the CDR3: TGTGCCAGTAGATCGGAGACTAGCGGGAGTAACGAGCAGTACTTC.

CDR3: CASSYSANEQYF. The CDR3, as DNA: TGTGCCAGCAGTTACTCAGCTAACGAGCAGTACTTC. The J gene is TRBJ2-7, the V gene TRBV6-6; D not resolved. The CDR3 spans 12 residues. Germline V lookup: CDR1 MNHNY, CDR2 SVGAGI (reference sequence). Trimming removed 0 bases from V and 5 bases from J, with 5 bases in between.

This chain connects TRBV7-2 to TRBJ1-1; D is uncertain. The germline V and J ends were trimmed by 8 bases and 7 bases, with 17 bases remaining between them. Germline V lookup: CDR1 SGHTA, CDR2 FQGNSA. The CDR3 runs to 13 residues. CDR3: CASSQGPDLEAFF. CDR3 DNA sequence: TGTGCCAGCTCCCAAGGGCCGGACCTTGAAGCTTTCTTT.

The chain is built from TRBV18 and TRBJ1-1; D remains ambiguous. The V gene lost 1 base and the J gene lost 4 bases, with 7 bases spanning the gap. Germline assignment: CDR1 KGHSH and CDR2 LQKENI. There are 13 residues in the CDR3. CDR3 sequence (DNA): TGTGCCAGCTCACCACTTCACAGCACTGAAGCTTTCTTT. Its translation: CASSPLHSTEAFF.

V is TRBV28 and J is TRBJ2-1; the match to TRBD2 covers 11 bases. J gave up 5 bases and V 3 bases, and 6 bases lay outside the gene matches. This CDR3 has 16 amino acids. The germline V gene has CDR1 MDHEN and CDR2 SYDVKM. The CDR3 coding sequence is TGTGCCAGCAGTTTCCTAGCGGGAGGCCGAGACAATGAGCAGTTCTTC. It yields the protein CASSFLAGGRDNEQFF.

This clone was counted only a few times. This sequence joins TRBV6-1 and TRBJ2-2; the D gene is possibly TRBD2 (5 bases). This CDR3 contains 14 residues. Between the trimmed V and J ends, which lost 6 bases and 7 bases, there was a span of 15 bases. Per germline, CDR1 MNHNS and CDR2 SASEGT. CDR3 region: CASSPSREYGELFF. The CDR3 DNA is TGTGCCAGCAGCCCCTCCCGGGAATACGGGGAGCTGTTTTTT.

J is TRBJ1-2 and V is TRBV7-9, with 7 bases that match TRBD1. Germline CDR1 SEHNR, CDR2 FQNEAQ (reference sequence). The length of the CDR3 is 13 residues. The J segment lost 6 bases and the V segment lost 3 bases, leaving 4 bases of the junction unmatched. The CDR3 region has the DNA TGTGCCAGCAGCTTCACACAGGGGAATGGCTACACCTTC. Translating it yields CASSFTQGNGYTF.

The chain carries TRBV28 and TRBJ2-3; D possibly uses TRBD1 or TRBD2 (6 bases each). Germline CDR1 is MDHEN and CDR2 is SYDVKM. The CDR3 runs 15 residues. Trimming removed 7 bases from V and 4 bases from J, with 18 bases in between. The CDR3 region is CASISLPGAADTQYF. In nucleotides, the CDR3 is TGTGCCAGCATCTCCCTCCCGGGGGCGGCAGATACGCAGTATTTT.

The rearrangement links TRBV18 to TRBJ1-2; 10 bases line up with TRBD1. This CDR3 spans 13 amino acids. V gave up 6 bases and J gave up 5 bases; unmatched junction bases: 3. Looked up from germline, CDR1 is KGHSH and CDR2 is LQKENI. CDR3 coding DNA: TGTGCCAGCTCCCCGGGACAGGGGTATGGCTACACCTTC. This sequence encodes CASSPGQGYGYTF.

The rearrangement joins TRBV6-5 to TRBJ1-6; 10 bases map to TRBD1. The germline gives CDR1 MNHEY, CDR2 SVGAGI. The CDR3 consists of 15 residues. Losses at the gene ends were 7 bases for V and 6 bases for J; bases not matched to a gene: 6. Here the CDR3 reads CASKRQGASNSPLHF. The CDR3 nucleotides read TGTGCCAGCAAGCGACAGGGGGCTTCTAATTCACCCCTCCACTTT.

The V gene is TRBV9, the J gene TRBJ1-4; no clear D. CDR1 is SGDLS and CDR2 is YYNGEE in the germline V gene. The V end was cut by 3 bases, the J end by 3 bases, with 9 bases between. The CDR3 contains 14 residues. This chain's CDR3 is CASSGGGSNEKLFF. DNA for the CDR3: TGTGCCAGCAGCGGCGGCGGGTCTAATGAAAAACTGTTTTTT.